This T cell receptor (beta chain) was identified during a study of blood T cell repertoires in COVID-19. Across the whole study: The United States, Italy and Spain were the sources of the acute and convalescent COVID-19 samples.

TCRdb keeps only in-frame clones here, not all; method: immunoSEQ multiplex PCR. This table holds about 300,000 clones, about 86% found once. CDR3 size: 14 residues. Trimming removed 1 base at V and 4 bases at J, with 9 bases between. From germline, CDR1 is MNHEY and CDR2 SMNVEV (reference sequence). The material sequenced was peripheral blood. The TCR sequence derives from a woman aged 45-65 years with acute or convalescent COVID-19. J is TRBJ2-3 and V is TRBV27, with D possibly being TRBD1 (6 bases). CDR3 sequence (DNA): TGTGCCAGCAGTTTATACAGGGTGGCAGATACGCAGTATTTT. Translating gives CASSLYRVADTQYF.